A single sample gave rise to the 27 T cell receptor beta chains below, sequenced in a study of Graves' ophthalmopathy and Graves' hyperthyroidism. Investigators amplified TCR beta CDR3 regions from RNA transcripts. In the first round, RT-PCR was carried out with HTBI primers, and a multiplex PCR formed the second round. TCRdb ran MiXCR on the multiplex PCR reads and lists one entry per CDR3 protein. The sample holds about 500,000 distinct CDR3 sequences, about 35% seen once. Sequenced sample: peripheral blood or thyroid tissue (not recorded which). All receptors derive from an adult man with Graves' hyperthyroidism.

In this sample, this clonotype turned up many times. This rearrangement joins TRBV5-8 to TRBJ1-1; D perhaps matches TRBD1 (5 bases). Germline V gene sequence: CDR1 SGHTS, CDR2 YDEGEE. V dropped 0 bases and J dropped 10 bases, with 10 bases sitting between them. The CDR3 has 12 residues. CDR3 nucleotides: TGTGCCAGCAGCTTGGCCAGGGAGGGAGCTTTCTTT. Encoded protein: CASSLAREGAFF.

This clonotype was counted at least ten times. This rearrangement joins TRBV6-1 to TRBJ1-6; D is unclear. The V gene's germline CDR1 is MNHNS and CDR2 SASEGT. V gave up 8 bases and J gave up 7 bases, with 12 bases separating them. CDR3 length equals 13 residues. DNA for the CDR3: TGTGCCAGCCGTTCAGGTCTCAATTCACCCCTCCACTTT. As protein: CASRSGLNSPLHF.

This clonotype came up a few times. The chain carries TRBV25-1 and TRBJ2-3; D unresolved. V gave up 3 bases and J gave up 1 base, with 11 bases separating them. Germline V lookup: CDR1 MGHDK, CDR2 SYGVNS. The CDR3 spans 15 residues. CDR3 in amino acids: CASSDTAWGTDTQYF. The CDR3 DNA follows: TGTGCCAGCAGTGATACTGCGTGGGGCACAGATACGCAGTATTTT.

This sequence joins TRBV19 and TRBJ1-2, with 10 bases identical to TRBD1. The CDR3 runs 15 residues. The germline CDR1 and CDR2 sequences are LNHDA and SQIVND (reference sequence). The V and J ends lost 7 bases and 4 bases, in that order; junction bases with no gene match: 9. CDR3 region: CASIPGTGAAYGYTF. The CDR3 nucleotides are TGTGCCAGTATCCCCGGGACAGGGGCTGCCTATGGCTACACCTTC.

This clonotype has at least ten counts. The CDR3 nucleotides are TGTGCCAGTAGTACTCAGAGCTATGGCTACACCTTC. It is translated as CASSTQSYGYTF. This chain connects TRBV19 to TRBJ1-2; D unresolved. The V gene's germline CDR1 is LNHDA and CDR2 SQIVND (reference sequence). CDR3 size: 12 residues. Trimming removed 4 bases at V and 4 bases at J, with 7 bases between.

This clonotype was observed a single time. The chain has TRBV29-1 and TRBJ1-2; 9 bases fit TRBD1. CDR1 SQVTM and CDR2 ANQGSEA come from the germline V gene. The CDR3 contains 13 residues. Trimming at V came to 3 bases and at J to 11 bases, leaving 10 bases not matched to a gene. The CDR3 DNA reads as TGCAGCGTTGATGCGGGACAGGGTTCGGGTTACACCTTC. This gives the protein CSVDAGQGSGYTF.

The rearrangement uses TRBV7-9 and TRBJ2-7; tentative D call: TRBD2 (5 bases). Looked up from germline, CDR1 is SEHNR and CDR2 is FQNEAQ (reference sequence). This CDR3 region has 16 residues. V shed 5 bases and J shed 3 bases, with 20 bases lying between them. In DNA form, the CDR3 reads TGTGCCAGCAGCCATACCCGAGGAGGTCTGGACTACGAGCAGTACTTC. Translating it yields CASSHTRGGLDYEQYF.

V usage is TRBV7-9 and J usage is TRBJ2-2, with 7 bases aligning to TRBD2. The CDR3 is 13 amino acids. Trimming took 5 bases from V and 6 from J; bases not matched to a gene: 3. The germline V gene encodes CDR1 SEHNR and CDR2 FQNEAQ (reference sequence). The CDR3 coding sequence is TGTGCCAGCAGCGTTCGGGGGGCCGGGGAGCTGTTTTTT. It is translated as CASSVRGAGELFF.

In its sample, this clonotype was seen a few times. The chain carries TRBV29-1 and TRBJ2-7, with TRBD2 matching 14 bases. The DNA end is more similar to TRBJ2-1, so the J call may be wrong. Per germline, CDR1 SQVTM and CDR2 ANQGSEA. CDR3 length: 15 residues. The CDR3 spells CSVRLAGGYSSEQFF. The CDR3 DNA reads as TGCAGCGTTAGACTAGCGGGAGGGTATAGTAGTGAGCAGTTCTTC.

V gene TRBV5-6 combines with J gene TRBJ2-7; possible D gene TRBD2, 6 bases. The V end was cut by 1 base, the J end by 0 bases, with 11 bases between. Germline V gene sequence: CDR1 SGHDT, CDR2 YYEEEE. This CDR3 has 15 amino acids. The CDR3 DNA sequence: TGTGCCAGCAGCTTGCGGAGGGCCGACTCCTACGAGCAGTACTTC. It codes for CASSLRRADSYEQYF.

In this sample, this clonotype turned up many times. The rearrangement uses TRBV5-1 and TRBJ1-2; tentatively, D is TRBD1 (5 bases). CDR3 length equals 13 residues. Trimming shortened V by 1 base and J by 8 bases, and 12 bases separated the two germline ends. Germline V gene data show CDR1 as SGHRS and CDR2 as YFSETQ. CDR3 protein: CASSLSGGGGYTF. The CDR3 DNA reads as TGCGCCAGCAGCTTGTCGGGGGGAGGCGGCTACACCTTC.

This clonotype was observed many times. The rearrangement uses TRBV13 and TRBJ2-7; D is possibly TRBD1 (5 bases). Germline lookup yields CDR1 PRHDT and CDR2 FYEKMQ (reference sequence). The V gene lost 5 bases and the J gene lost 5 bases, with 10 bases spanning the gap. The CDR3 loop spans 12 amino acids. In nucleotides, the CDR3 is TGTGCCAGCAGCCGAGACAGAAACGAGCAGTACTTC. Its protein is CASSRDRNEQYF.

The chain recombines TRBV19 with TRBJ2-1, with TRBD2 matching over 10 bases. V dropped 8 bases and J dropped 6; count of bases not matched to a gene: 10. The CDR3 contains 15 residues. CDR1 is LNHDA, CDR2 SQIVND, per germline (reference sequence). CDR3 nucleotides: TGTGCCAGTGCGCAGCGGGGGGGCTCGTCCAATGAGCAGTTCTTC. Residues: CASAQRGGSSNEQFF.

The gene calls are TRBV29-1 and TRBJ2-5; a weak D match, TRBD2 (5 bases). Germline V gene data show CDR1 as SQVTM and CDR2 as ANQGSEA. This CDR3 contains 13 residues. Trimming left V 8 bases short and J 5 bases short, with 18 bases between. CDR3: CSLLGLTSETQYF. CDR3 DNA: TGCAGCTTATTAGGACTGACCAGTGAGACCCAGTACTTC.

This clonotype was detected many times. This chain connects TRBV29-1 to TRBJ2-2, with D maybe TRBD1 (5 bases). Germline values: CDR1 SQVTM, CDR2 ANQGSEA. The CDR3 is made up of 13 amino acids. V lost 6 bases and J 0 bases, leaving 8 bases between the germline ends. Written as DNA, the CDR3 is TGCAGCGTAGGGGCCTCGAACACCGGGGAGCTGTTTTTT. Its translation is CSVGASNTGELFF.

The V gene is TRBV20-1, the J gene TRBJ2-7; either TRBD1 or TRBD2 may fit D (7 bases each). The CDR3 runs 14 residues. Germline-derived CDR1 and CDR2 are DFQATT and SNEGSKA (reference sequence). Trimming left V 6 bases short and J 7 bases short, with 22 bases between. The CDR3 DNA follows: TGCAGTGCCCCAGCCAGGGGGGGCACCGGGGAGCAGTACTTC. Translating it yields CSAPARGGTGEQYF.

In its sample, this clonotype was seen once. The chain carries TRBV12-3 or TRBV12-4 and TRBJ1-2; TRBD1 matches 9 bases. After removal of 6 bases from V and 2 bases from J, the junction contained 7 bases not matched to a gene. The CDR3 loop spans 15 amino acids. The CDR3 DNA follows: TGTGCCAGCAGACTGACAGGGGGATTAAACTATGGCTACACCTTC. It yields the protein CASRLTGGLNYGYTF.

This clonotype was observed at least ten times. The genes are TRBV2 and TRBJ2-5; 7 nucleotides agree with TRBD2. CDR1 is SNHLY and CDR2 is FYNNEI in the germline V gene. The CDR3 loop spans 14 amino acids. With 4 bases clipped from V and 5 bases from J, the junction kept 7 bases outside the gene matches. The CDR3 DNA follows: TGTGCCAGCAGTGGGGAGCGGGGAGCTGAGACCCAGTACTTC. It specifies CASSGERGAETQYF.

This clonotype has only a few counts. V gene TRBV24-1 combines with J gene TRBJ2-7; D may be TRBD1 (5 bases). Per the germline V gene, CDR1 is KGHDR and CDR2 is SFDVKD. V dropped 6 bases and J dropped 5 bases, with 19 bases sitting between them. The CDR3 length is 15 residues. The CDR3 loop reads CATSSGAGWTDEQYF. CDR3 sequence (DNA): TGTGCCACCAGTAGTGGGGCAGGGTGGACCGACGAGCAGTACTTC.

The chain combines TRBV7-9 with TRBJ1-2; tentatively, D is TRBD1 (5 bases). Trimming removed 5 bases from V and 4 bases from J, with 11 bases in between. The germline CDR1 and CDR2 sequences are SEHNR and FQNEAQ (reference sequence). The CDR3 loop spans 13 amino acids. DNA of the CDR3: TGTGCCAGCAGCGACGACAGCTTCTATGGCTACACCTTC. It encodes CASSDDSFYGYTF.

The V call is TRBV29-1, the J call TRBJ2-3; D is unresolved. The CDR3 covers 15 residues. Germline assignment: CDR1 SQVTM and CDR2 ANQGSEA. Trimming pared 3 bases from V and 6 bases from J, leaving 19 bases between. In nucleotides, the CDR3 is TGCAGCGTTGACTTCCCCAAACCTCGGGTGGATACGCAGTATTTT. This translates into CSVDFPKPRVDTQYF.

This clonotype was counted at least ten times. One end of the junction is discordant with germline, which a read error may explain. The chain employs TRBV7-7 and TRBJ2-7; 13 nucleotides align to TRBD2. CDR1 and CDR2 (germline): SSHAT, FNYEAQ (reference sequence). The length of the CDR3 is 15 residues. This chain's CDR3 is CASSPGLAGVNEQYF. The CDR3 region has the DNA TGTGCTAGCAGCCCAGGACTAGCGGGAGTGAACGAGCAGTACTTC. Supplemented by reference TRBV7-7 and TRBJ2-7, the full variable domain reads GAGVSQSPRYKVTKRGQDVTLRCDPISSHATLYWYQQALGQGPEFLTYFNYEAQPDKSGLPSDRFSAERPEGSISTLTIQRTEQRDSAMYRCASSPGLAGVNEQYFGPGTRLTVT.

The gene calls are TRBV6-9 and TRBJ2-7; D assignment may be TRBD1 or TRBD2 (6 bases each). The length of the CDR3 is 15 residues. Germline CDR1 is MNHGY and CDR2 is SVAAGI. V was shortened by 3 bases and J by 6 bases, with 18 bases between the two germline ends. CDR3 in amino acids: CASSYMGGGGREQYF. DNA of the CDR3: TGTGCCAGCAGTTACATGGGGGGCGGAGGTCGCGAGCAGTACTTC.

Points on this clonotype: One junction end disagrees with the germline gene, perhaps due to a read error. The chain links TRBV24-1 to TRBJ1-4; 9 bases line up with TRBD1. The V gene's germline CDR1 is KGHDR and CDR2 SFDVKD. The CDR3 is 15 residues long. CDR3 in amino acids: CASSPIQGAREKLFF. CDR3 bases: TGTGCCAGCAGTCCCATACAGGGGGCGAGGGAAAAACTGTTTTTT.

There are many counts of this clonotype. The CDR3 loop reads CASSLEIGTGSEAFF. The DNA of the CDR3 is TGCGCCAGCAGCTTGGAAATAGGGACAGGGTCTGAAGCTTTCTTT. The chain joins TRBV5-1 to TRBJ1-1; 9 bases align to TRBD1. CDR1 is SGHRS and CDR2 is YFSETQ in the germline V gene. Trimming cost V 0 bases and J 6 bases; bases outside gene matches: 6. This CDR3 spans 15 amino acids.

The V call is TRBV30, the J call TRBJ2-5; 7 positions match TRBD2. Unmatched junction bases numbered 6, after V lost 4 bases and J lost 7 bases. CDR3 length: 12 residues. Germline assignment: CDR1 GTSNPN and CDR2 SVGIG (reference sequence). This CDR3 is CAWNAGVGTQYF. The DNA of the CDR3 is TGTGCCTGGAATGCGGGAGTGGGGACCCAGTACTTC. Combining the CDR3 with reference TRBV30 and TRBJ2-5 gives the whole variable domain SQTIHQWPATLVQPVGSPLSLECTVEGTSNPNLYWYRQAAGRGLQLLFYSVGIGQISSEVPQNLSASRPQDRQFILSSKKLLLSDSGFYLCAWNAGVGTQYFGPGTRLLVL.

The V and J genes are TRBV20-1 and TRBJ2-3; 10 bases map to TRBD2. CDR1 is DFQATT, CDR2 SNEGSKA, per germline (reference sequence). The CDR3 contains 15 residues. Germline trimming cut 2 bases from V and 6 bases from J; bases unmatched to any gene: 8. As DNA, the CDR3 is TGCAGTGCTAGAAGTCCTAGCGGGAGTTCTGATACGCAGTATTTT. This translates into CSARSPSGSSDTQYF.